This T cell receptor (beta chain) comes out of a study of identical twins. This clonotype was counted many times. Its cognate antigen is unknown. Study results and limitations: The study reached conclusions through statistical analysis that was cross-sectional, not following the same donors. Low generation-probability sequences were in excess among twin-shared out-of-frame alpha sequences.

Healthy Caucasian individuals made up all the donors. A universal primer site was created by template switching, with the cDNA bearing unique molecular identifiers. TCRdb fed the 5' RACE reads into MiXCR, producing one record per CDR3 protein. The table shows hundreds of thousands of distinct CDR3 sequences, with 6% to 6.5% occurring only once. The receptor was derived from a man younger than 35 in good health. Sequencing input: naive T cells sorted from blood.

Here the CDR3 DNA reads TGCGCCAGCAGGGCCGGGACCCTTAAAACCGGGGAGCTGTTTTTT. Encoded protein: CASRAGTLKTGELFF. The chain has TRBV5-1 and TRBJ2-2; TRBD1 or TRBD2 may be the D gene (5 bases each). CDR3 length: 15 residues. Germline CDR1 SGHRS, CDR2 YFSETQ. The V end lost 5 bases, the J end lost 5 bases, and 16 bases lay between the germline ends.